Detailed here is one T cell receptor beta chain. Per the original methods: Reference gene primer amplification in the assay estimated nucleated cell counts. Profiling relied on immunoSEQ multiplex PCR, and the TCRdb table lists in-frame clones only, not all of them. V and J calls and clone size are copied from that table; D and trimming were computed from the DNA. This sample has under 250,000 clones; 70% to 90% occur once, and the top ten carry roughly 6.3%. The data are from a study of blood T cell repertoires in COVID-19. V gave up 0 bases and J gave up 1 base, with 12 bases separating them. Germline CDR1 reads MGHDK; CDR2 reads SYGVNS. The CDR3 contains 16 residues.

The source material was peripheral blood. This clonotype was obtained from a man aged 60 to 69 with acute or convalescent COVID-19. This chain uses TRBV25-1 with TRBJ1-1; D call uncertain. The CDR3 loop is CASSEYFAEGNTEAFF. CDR3 DNA: TGTGCCAGCAGTGAATATTTCGCGGAGGGGAACACTGAAGCTTTCTTT.